The rows below give T cell receptor beta chains drawn from one sample of a study of cytomegalovirus exposure and HLA in healthy donors. TCRdb's table, derived via immunoSEQ multiplex PCR, lists solely in-frame clones and lacks some. The sample records about 50,000 clones, 72% being singletons. Sequencing was performed on PBMCs. These receptors came from a woman in her forties or fifties in good health and CMV-seronegative. CDR3s include the opening cysteine and the closing phenylalanine or tryptophan. The order of the fields is V gene, D gene, clone size, J gene, CDR3 protein, CDR3 DNA. A D gene is named only where the DNA matches it firmly. The size of a clone is reported for some rows only, either as once, few or many, or as a class for expanded clones.

v_call: TRBV7-2
d_call: TRBD2
clone_size: .
j_call: TRBJ2-7
cdr3_aa: CASSFSGRNYEQYF
cdr3_nt: TGTGCCAGCAGCTTTAGCGGGCGAAACTACGAGCAGTACTTC

v_call: TRBV7-9
d_call: .
clone_size: .
j_call: TRBJ2-6
cdr3_aa: CASSDLSGANVLTF
cdr3_nt: TGTGCCAGCAGCGACTTGTCTGGGGCCAACGTCCTGACTTTC

v_call: TRBV2
d_call: TRBD1
clone_size: .
j_call: TRBJ2-5
cdr3_aa: CASSEGQWTQYF
cdr3_nt: TGTGCCAGCAGTGAGGGACAGTGGACCCAGTACTTC

v_call: TRBV6-6
d_call: TRBD1
clone_size: .
j_call: TRBJ1-2
cdr3_aa: CASSRETGGTGYTF
cdr3_nt: TGTGCCAGCAGTCGGGAAACAGGGGGGACAGGCTACACCTTC

v_call: TRBV29-1
d_call: TRBD1
clone_size: few
j_call: TRBJ1-2
cdr3_aa: CSGKTGGGYGYTF
cdr3_nt: TGCAGCGGGAAGACAGGGGGCGGTTATGGCTACACCTTC

v_call: TRBV6-1
d_call: TRBD2
clone_size: .
j_call: TRBJ2-7
cdr3_aa: CASRKAGGEQYF
cdr3_nt: TGTGCCAGCAGGAAGGCGGGAGGCGAGCAGTACTTC

v_call: TRBV28
d_call: .
clone_size: once
j_call: TRBJ2-4
cdr3_aa: CASSPRGPFYF
cdr3_nt: TGTGCCAGCAGTCCTCGTGGCCCTTTTTACTTC

v_call: TRBV15
d_call: .
clone_size: .
j_call: TRBJ1-4
cdr3_aa: CATSREAFANEKLFF
cdr3_nt: TGTGCCACCAGCAGAGAGGCTTTCGCTAATGAAAAACTGTTTTTT

v_call: TRBV28
d_call: .
clone_size: .
j_call: TRBJ1-5
cdr3_aa: CASTFGRAQPQHF
cdr3_nt: TGTGCCAGCACCTTCGGCAGGGCTCAGCCCCAGCATTTT

v_call: TRBV18
d_call: TRBD1
clone_size: .
j_call: TRBJ1-2
cdr3_aa: CASSPPTGQGANGYTF
cdr3_nt: TGTGCCAGCTCACCACCCACGGGACAGGGGGCAAATGGCTACACCTTC

v_call: TRBV2
d_call: .
clone_size: few
j_call: TRBJ1-1
cdr3_aa: CASSGTANTEAFF
cdr3_nt: TGTGCCAGCAGTGGGACAGCGAACACTGAAGCTTTCTTT

v_call: TRBV28
d_call: .
clone_size: .
j_call: TRBJ2-5
cdr3_aa: CASSLQEEYGRETQYF
cdr3_nt: TGTGCCAGCAGTTTACAGGAGGAGTATGGAAGGGAGACCCAGTACTTC

v_call: TRBV5-1
d_call: .
clone_size: few
j_call: TRBJ1-2
cdr3_aa: CASSLAPGTLMSGSYGYTF
cdr3_nt: TGCGCCAGCAGCTTGGCCCCCGGGACACTGATGAGTGGAAGCTATGGCTACACCTTC

v_call: TRBV5-4
d_call: .
clone_size: .
j_call: TRBJ1-4
cdr3_aa: CASSDRLNEKLFF
cdr3_nt: TGTGCCAGCAGCGACAGACTGAATGAAAAACTGTTTTTT

v_call: TRBV5-1
d_call: .
clone_size: once
j_call: TRBJ2-5
cdr3_aa: CASSLAGVETQYF
cdr3_nt: TGCGCCAGCAGCTTGGCCGGAGTAGAGACCCAGTACTTC

v_call: TRBV10-3
d_call: .
clone_size: .
j_call: TRBJ1-1
cdr3_aa: CAFSGVIDTEAFF
cdr3_nt: TGTGCCTTCTCAGGGGTTATCGACACTGAAGCTTTCTTT

v_call: TRBV30
d_call: TRBD2
clone_size: .
j_call: TRBJ2-2
cdr3_aa: CAWSFPGTSGSGELFF
cdr3_nt: TGTGCCTGGAGTTTTCCAGGGACTAGCGGTTCCGGGGAGCTGTTTTTT

v_call: TRBV6-1
d_call: .
clone_size: .
j_call: TRBJ2-1
cdr3_aa: CASSEEEGLEQFF
cdr3_nt: TGTGCCAGCAGTGAAGAGGAGGGCCTTGAGCAGTTCTTC

v_call: TRBV18
d_call: .
clone_size: once
j_call: TRBJ2-7
cdr3_aa: CASSRGDSYEQYF
cdr3_nt: TGTGCCAGCTCACGGGGGGATTCCTACGAGCAGTACTTC

v_call: TRBV9
d_call: .
clone_size: .
j_call: TRBJ1-1
cdr3_aa: CASSVDSSEAFF
cdr3_nt: TGTGCCAGCAGCGTAGACAGTTCAGAAGCTTTCTTT

v_call: TRBV7-3
d_call: .
clone_size: .
j_call: TRBJ1-1
cdr3_aa: CASREQGTAEAFF
cdr3_nt: TGTGCCAGCCGCGAGCAGGGAACCGCTGAAGCTTTCTTT

v_call: TRBV19
d_call: TRBD2
clone_size: few
j_call: TRBJ2-1
cdr3_aa: CASSLSSGSYNEQFF
cdr3_nt: TGTGCCAGTAGTCTCTCTAGCGGATCCTACAATGAGCAGTTCTTC

v_call: TRBV4-1
d_call: .
clone_size: once
j_call: TRBJ1-2
cdr3_aa: CASSQDSSEDLGGYTF
cdr3_nt: TGCGCCAGCAGCCAAGATAGCTCAGAGGACTTGGGTGGCTACACCTTC

v_call: TRBV6-5
d_call: .
clone_size: .
j_call: TRBJ1-3
cdr3_aa: CASSYSGTASGNTIYF
cdr3_nt: TGTGCCAGCAGTTACTCTGGGACTGCCTCTGGAAACACCATATATTTT

v_call: TRBV5-1
d_call: .
clone_size: .
j_call: TRBJ2-1
cdr3_aa: CASSLDLGGSYNEQFF
cdr3_nt: TGCGCCAGCAGCTTGGACCTCGGGGGCTCCTACAATGAGCAGTTCTTC

v_call: TRBV5-1
d_call: TRBD1
clone_size: .
j_call: TRBJ2-5
cdr3_aa: CASSSHLQGAETQYF
cdr3_nt: TGCGCCAGCAGCTCGCACCTTCAGGGGGCAGAGACCCAGTACTTC

v_call: TRBV18
d_call: .
clone_size: .
j_call: TRBJ2-5
cdr3_aa: CASSPWSGHRGQETQYF
cdr3_nt: TGTGCCAGCTCACCATGGAGCGGCCACAGAGGCCAAGAGACCCAGTACTTC

v_call: TRBV2
d_call: .
clone_size: once
j_call: TRBJ2-3
cdr3_aa: CASSAHFNFGTDTQYF
cdr3_nt: TGTGCCAGCAGTGCCCACTTCAACTTCGGCACAGATACGCAGTATTTT

v_call: TRBV7-6
d_call: TRBD2
clone_size: few
j_call: TRBJ2-7
cdr3_aa: CASSPVAGEPYEQYF
cdr3_nt: TGTGCCAGCAGCCCGGTGGCGGGGGAGCCCTACGAGCAGTACTTC

v_call: TRBV4-3
d_call: TRBD1
clone_size: .
j_call: TRBJ1-4
cdr3_aa: CASSQGQGAEKLFF
cdr3_nt: TGCGCCAGCAGCCAAGGACAGGGAGCGGAAAAACTGTTTTTT

v_call: TRBV29-1
d_call: .
clone_size: .
j_call: TRBJ1-1
cdr3_aa: CSVPTPGLTEAFF
cdr3_nt: TGCAGCGTCCCGACGCCGGGGTTGACTGAAGCTTTCTTT

v_call: TRBV5-1
d_call: TRBD1
clone_size: few
j_call: TRBJ2-1
cdr3_aa: CASSSGTGNEQFF
cdr3_nt: TGCGCCAGCAGCTCCGGGACAGGCAATGAGCAGTTCTTC

v_call: TRBV2
d_call: TRBD1
clone_size: few
j_call: TRBJ1-4
cdr3_aa: CASSVGQGVEKLFF
cdr3_nt: TGTGCCAGCAGTGTGGGACAGGGGGTGGAAAAACTGTTTTTT

v_call: TRBV28
d_call: .
clone_size: .
j_call: TRBJ2-1
cdr3_aa: CAIQRDILNNEQFF
cdr3_nt: TGTGCCATTCAGAGGGACATCTTAAACAATGAGCAGTTCTTC

v_call: TRBV28
d_call: .
clone_size: .
j_call: TRBJ1-6
cdr3_aa: CASSFPDGSPLHF
cdr3_nt: TGTGCCAGCAGTTTCCCCGACGGGTCACCCCTCCACTTT

v_call: TRBV5-4
d_call: TRBD1
clone_size: .
j_call: TRBJ2-2
cdr3_aa: CASSIGQDANTGELFF
cdr3_nt: TGTGCCAGCAGCATTGGACAGGACGCGAACACCGGGGAGCTGTTTTTT

v_call: TRBV28
d_call: .
clone_size: .
j_call: TRBJ1-1
cdr3_aa: CASSSPAGAYNTEAFF
cdr3_nt: TGTGCCAGCAGTTCCCCGGCAGGGGCTTATAACACTGAAGCTTTCTTT

v_call: TRBV6-6
d_call: TRBD1
clone_size: .
j_call: TRBJ1-2
cdr3_aa: CASSGTGVGYTF
cdr3_nt: TGTGCCAGCAGTGGGACAGGGGTGGGCTACACCTTC

v_call: TRBV18
d_call: .
clone_size: .
j_call: TRBJ2-1
cdr3_aa: CASSPDSTREQFF
cdr3_nt: TGTGCCAGCTCACCTGACTCCACTAGGGAGCAGTTCTTC

v_call: TRBV2
d_call: .
clone_size: .
j_call: TRBJ2-3
cdr3_aa: CASSEAWTLGSDTQYF
cdr3_nt: TGTGCCAGCAGTGAAGCATGGACATTGGGGTCAGATACGCAGTATTTT

v_call: TRBV6-5
d_call: .
clone_size: few
j_call: TRBJ1-2
cdr3_aa: CASSWSNLYGYTF
cdr3_nt: TGTGCCAGCAGCTGGTCAAACCTATATGGCTACACCTTC

v_call: TRBV19
d_call: TRBD1
clone_size: .
j_call: TRBJ1-1
cdr3_aa: CASGHRQGRANTEAFF
cdr3_nt: TGTGCCAGTGGTCACAGACAGGGGAGGGCGAACACTGAAGCTTTCTTT

v_call: TRBV6-5
d_call: .
clone_size: few
j_call: TRBJ2-2
cdr3_aa: CASRQENTGELFF
cdr3_nt: TGTGCCAGCAGACAGGAAAACACCGGGGAGCTGTTTTTT

v_call: TRBV6-5
d_call: TRBD1
clone_size: .
j_call: TRBJ2-2
cdr3_aa: CASSFRTGVTGELFF
cdr3_nt: TGTGCCAGCAGTTTTCGGACAGGGGTTACCGGGGAGCTGTTTTTT

v_call: TRBV29-1
d_call: TRBD2
clone_size: .
j_call: TRBJ2-5
cdr3_aa: CSVDWREGIKTQYF
cdr3_nt: TGCAGCGTTGACTGGCGGGAGGGGATAAAGACCCAGTACTTC

v_call: TRBV28
d_call: TRBD1
clone_size: .
j_call: TRBJ2-7
cdr3_aa: CASRPPPGQRGSYEQYF
cdr3_nt: TGTGCCAGCAGACCTCCGCCGGGACAGAGGGGGTCCTACGAGCAGTACTTC

v_call: TRBV5-4
d_call: .
clone_size: .
j_call: TRBJ1-1
cdr3_aa: CASSSGGRGNTEAFF
cdr3_nt: TGTGCCAGCAGCTCCGGGGGGAGGGGGAACACTGAAGCTTTCTTT

v_call: TRBV11-2
d_call: TRBD2
clone_size: .
j_call: TRBJ2-7
cdr3_aa: CASSFLAGYTYEQYF
cdr3_nt: TGTGCCAGCAGCTTCCTAGCGGGCTACACCTACGAGCAGTACTTC

v_call: TRBV4-2
d_call: TRBD2
clone_size: .
j_call: TRBJ2-7
cdr3_aa: CASSAEVGLHDYEQYF
cdr3_nt: TGTGCCAGCAGCGCCGAGGTGGGACTACACGACTACGAGCAGTACTTC

v_call: TRBV18
d_call: .
clone_size: .
j_call: TRBJ1-1
cdr3_aa: CASSPEVMNTEAFF
cdr3_nt: TGTGCCAGCTCCCCGGAGGTTATGAACACTGAAGCTTTCTTT

v_call: TRBV5-1
d_call: .
clone_size: few
j_call: TRBJ2-6
cdr3_aa: CASSPAPGANVLTF
cdr3_nt: TGCGCCAGCAGCCCAGCGCCCGGGGCCAACGTCCTGACTTTC

v_call: TRBV30
d_call: .
clone_size: .
j_call: TRBJ1-1
cdr3_aa: CAWSATGNTEAFF
cdr3_nt: TGTGCCTGGAGTGCTACAGGGAACACTGAAGCTTTCTTT

v_call: TRBV5-1
d_call: .
clone_size: few
j_call: TRBJ1-5
cdr3_aa: CASSPGGAGSVNQPQHF
cdr3_nt: TGCGCCAGCAGCCCGGGTGGGGCAGGGTCGGTCAATCAGCCCCAGCATTTT